These T cell receptor beta chains were read from a single sample in a study of blood T cell repertoires in COVID-19. Sequencing used immunoSEQ multiplex PCR; TCRdb keeps in-frame clones, though not all of them. The table includes over 200,000 clones, around 90% detected once. Sequencing was done on a sample of PBMCs or T cells enriched from blood (not recorded which). The receptors were gathered from a woman aged 25 to 39 who had been exposed to COVID-19. Each CDR3 is given without its conserved first and last residue.

V gene	J gene	CDR3 protein
TRBV5-5	TRBJ2-1	ASSITSGITSEQF
TRBV12-5	TRBJ1-6	ASGGRGYNSPLH
TRBV7-2	TRBJ2-5	ASSLGNKEETQY
TRBV6-5	TRBJ2-5	ASSSGQGLSETQY
TRBV6-5	TRBJ2-3	ASTLGQGGPNTQY
TRBV29-1	TRBJ1-4	SVGHNEKLF
TRBV12-3/TRBV12-4	TRBJ1-4	ASSFSGTEKLF
TRBV4-1	TRBJ1-4	ASSQVTANEKLF
TRBV10-2	TRBJ2-7	ASSEFDEQY
TRBV4-1	TRBJ2-1	ASSQASLAGDYNEQF
TRBV2	TRBJ2-3	ASSEAGTVSTDTQY
TRBV28	TRBJ1-5	ASSLFGGTSGQPQH
TRBV27	TRBJ2-3	ASTGRLAGDTDTQY
TRBV6-5	TRBJ1-2	ASSYLGRNYGYT
TRBV5-1	TRBJ1-6	ASSSGNGQSNSPLH
TRBV30	TRBJ1-4	AWSEGGTNEKLF
TRBV5-1	TRBJ2-5	ASSLMTSEQETQY